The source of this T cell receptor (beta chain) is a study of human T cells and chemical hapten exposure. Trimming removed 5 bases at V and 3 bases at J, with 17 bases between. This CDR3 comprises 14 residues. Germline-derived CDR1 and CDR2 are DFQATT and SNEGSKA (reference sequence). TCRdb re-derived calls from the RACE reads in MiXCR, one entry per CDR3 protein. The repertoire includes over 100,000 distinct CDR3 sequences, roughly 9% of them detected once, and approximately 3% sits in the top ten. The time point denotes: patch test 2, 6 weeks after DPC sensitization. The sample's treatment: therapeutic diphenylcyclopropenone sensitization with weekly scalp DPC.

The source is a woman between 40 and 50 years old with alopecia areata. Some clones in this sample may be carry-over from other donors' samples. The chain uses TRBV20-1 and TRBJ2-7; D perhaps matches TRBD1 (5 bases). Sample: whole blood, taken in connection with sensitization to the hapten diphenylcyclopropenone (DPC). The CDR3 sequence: CSAERYPGNYEQYF. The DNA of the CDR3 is TGCAGTGCTGAAAGATACCCAGGGAACTACGAGCAGTACTTC.